Presented here are 21 T cell receptor beta chains from one specimen sequenced in a study of blood T cell repertoires in COVID-19. Libraries were prepared by immunoSEQ multiplex PCR; TCRdb keeps only in-frame clonotypes and omits some of them. The table has approximately 230,000 clones, approximately 90% seen once. Sequenced sample: peripheral blood. The receptors originated from a man younger than 40 who had recovered from COVID-19.

J is TRBJ2-7 and V is TRBV9; 9 bases match TRBD2. The CDR3 is made up of 15 amino acids. V was pared by 3 bases and J by 2 bases, with 6 bases of the junction left unmatched. CDR1 and CDR2 from the germline V gene are SGDLS and YYNGEE. CDR3 bases: TGTGCCAGCAGCGCCAGCGGGGGGTCCGCCTACGAGCAGTACTTC. Protein sequence: CASSASGGSAYEQYF.

In its sample, this clone was seen once. The V call is TRBV4-3, the J call TRBJ2-4; D not certain. Per germline, CDR1 LGHNA and CDR2 YSLEER. The ends were cut back, 1 base at V and 3 bases at J, with 10 bases in the middle. The CDR3 spans 15 residues. CDR3 DNA sequence: TGCGCCAGCAGCCAAGTTGTACAGTTCAAAAACATTCAGTACTTC. This encodes CASSQVVQFKNIQYF.

V usage is TRBV12-5 and J usage is TRBJ1-1; maybe TRBD1 (6 bases). V was trimmed by 6 bases and J by 4 bases, leaving 15 bases between them. Germline CDR1 and CDR2: LGHNT and FRNRAP. This CDR3 region has 14 residues. CDR3 amino acids: CASGLTQGPTEAFF. In DNA, the CDR3 is TGTGCTAGTGGCCTGACACAGGGACCCACTGAAGCTTTCTTT.

On this clone itself: The junction and the germline gene differ at one end; a read error may be behind it. J is TRBJ2-3 and V is TRBV7-8; TRBD2 aligns across 8 bases. Germline assignment: CDR1 SGHVS and CDR2 FQNEAQ. The CDR3 spans 12 residues. The CDR3 DNA reads as TGTGCCAGCAGCTTAGATCGGGGGGGCCCGGTTTTT. This encodes CASSLDRGGPVF.

This clone came up a few times. The V and J genes are TRBV12-5 and TRBJ1-4, with D hard to call. With 5 bases removed from V and 4 bases from J, the gap between germline ends came to 14 bases. The CDR3 has 15 residues. Per germline, CDR1 LGHNT and CDR2 FRNRAP. The CDR3 protein is CASGLLLGGNEKLFF. The CDR3 DNA sequence: TGTGCTAGTGGTCTCCTCTTAGGAGGTAATGAAAAACTGTTTTTT.

The V call is TRBV3-1 (or the pseudogene TRBV3-2), the J call TRBJ2-2, with D possibly TRBD1 on 6 matching bases. V was pared by 1 base and J by 2 bases, with 11 bases between. CDR1 and CDR2 (germline): LGHDT, YNNKEL (reference sequence). CDR3 size: 16 residues. The CDR3, as DNA: TGTGCCAGCAGCCAAGTAAAACAGGGAAACACCGGGGAGCTGTTTTTT. Its translation: CASSQVKQGNTGELFF.

The chain recombines TRBV7-6 with TRBJ1-2; tentative D call: TRBD1 (5 bases). The CDR3 sequence is 16 residues long. Germline lookup yields CDR1 SGHVS and CDR2 FNYEAQ. The ends were cut back, 4 bases at V and 5 bases at J, with 20 bases in the middle. The CDR3 reads CASSWSQGNDKYGYTF. The CDR3 coding sequence is TGTGCCAGCAGCTGGAGCCAGGGTAACGATAAGTATGGCTACACCTTC.

This chain links TRBV6-7 with TRBJ1-5; 9 bases are shared with TRBD1. TRBV6-7 is labeled an ORF, and its function is uncertain. This CDR3 comprises 17 residues. The V and J ends lost 7 bases and 0 bases, in that order; junction bases with no gene match: 10. This CDR3 is CASNIPTGGISNQPQHF. The CDR3 nucleotides read TGTGCCAGCAACATACCGACAGGGGGAATTAGCAATCAGCCCCAGCATTTT.

V is TRBV6-1 and J is TRBJ1-5; the D is unclear. The CDR3 sequence is 16 residues long. CDR1 MNHNS and CDR2 SASEGT come from the germline V gene. Trimming took off 3 bases at V and 2 bases at J, with 14 bases between the two ends. The CDR3 nucleotides are TGTGCCAGCAGTGACCTTGCCCGAGGCGGCAATCAGCCCCAGCATTTT. As protein: CASSDLARGGNQPQHF.

The chain has TRBV3-1 (or the pseudogene TRBV3-2) and TRBJ2-3, with 7 bases aligning to TRBD2. The CDR3 spans 18 residues. Germline V lookup: CDR1 LGHDT, CDR2 YNNKEL (reference sequence). Trimming removed 6 bases from V and 11 bases from J; junction bases left unmatched: 26. The CDR3 DNA is TGTGCCAGCAGTCCAACTAGCGTTCACCCTTTAGCACAGATAAAGCAGTATTTT. This encodes CASSPTSVHPLAQIKQYF.

V is TRBV29-1 and J is TRBJ1-2; unclear D gene. The germline V gene encodes CDR1 SQVTM and CDR2 ANQGSEA. The CDR3 contains 9 residues. Trimming took off 6 bases at V and 8 bases at J, with 7 bases between the two ends. CDR3 coding DNA: TGCAGCGTCGAGAACGGCTACACCTTC. Encoded protein: CSVENGYTF.

V gene TRBV5-1 combines with J gene TRBJ1-1; no reliable D call. Germline V lookup: CDR1 SGHRS, CDR2 YFSETQ. The CDR3 loop spans 15 amino acids. V was pared by 7 bases and J by 1 base, with 17 bases between. CDR3 coding DNA: TGCGCCAGCCACCGAGGTTTTTCAGAGAACACTGAAGCTTTCTTT. This gives the protein CASHRGFSENTEAFF.

This clone was detected only a few times. The V call is TRBV18, the J call TRBJ1-3; 7 bases match TRBD1. V was clipped by 1 base and J by 7 bases; unmatched bases: 10. The germline V gene has CDR1 KGHSH and CDR2 LQKENI. The CDR3 spans 16 residues. This CDR3 reads CASSPQGAQGVNTIYF. The CDR3 DNA follows: TGTGCCAGCTCACCACAGGGGGCGCAGGGTGTGAACACCATATATTTT.

Remarks on this clone: Other DNA sequences within the sample encode an identical CDR3. The chain combines TRBV7-2 with TRBJ1-1, with D tentatively TRBD1 (6 bases). This CDR3 is 13 amino acids long. V gave up 5 bases and J gave up 1 base, with 8 bases separating them. The germline V gene has CDR1 SGHTA and CDR2 FQGNSA. The CDR3 sequence is CASSLTGNTEAFF. As DNA, the CDR3 is TGTGCCAGCAGCCTGACAGGGAACACTGAAGCTTTCTTT.

The chain couples TRBV9 to TRBJ1-1; D not resolved. V lost 0 bases and J 2 bases, leaving 8 bases between the germline ends. Germline CDR1 and CDR2: SGDLS and YYNGEE. CDR3 length: 14 residues. The CDR3 reads CASSVVGVNTEAFF. The CDR3 nucleotides are TGTGCCAGCAGCGTAGTTGGAGTTAACACTGAAGCTTTCTTT.

The gene calls are TRBV3-1 (or the pseudogene TRBV3-2) and TRBJ2-2, with a possible D match to TRBD2 (6 bases). Per the germline V gene, CDR1 is LGHDT and CDR2 is YNNKEL (reference sequence). The CDR3 is 16 residues long. Trimming removed 2 bases from V and 4 bases from J, with 14 bases in between. CDR3 sequence (DNA): TGTGCCAGCAGCCAACGCGGAGGGCCCCCCACCGGGGAGCTGTTTTTT. It codes for CASSQRGGPPTGELFF.

The chain uses TRBV29-1 and TRBJ1-2, with D unclear. V was trimmed by 5 bases and J by 4 bases, leaving 14 bases between them. Germline CDR1 SQVTM, CDR2 ANQGSEA. This CDR3 has 13 amino acids. The CDR3 protein is CSVLNLESYGYTF. CDR3 DNA: TGCAGCGTTTTAAACCTGGAGAGCTATGGCTACACCTTC.

Written as DNA, the CDR3 is TGTGCCAGCACGGGGACAGGGTCCTTCTACGAGCAGTACTTC. Translation: CASTGTGSFYEQYF. The chain employs TRBV2 and TRBJ2-7; 9 nucleotides line up with TRBD1. The V gene's germline CDR1 is SNHLY and CDR2 FYNNEI. V gave up 7 bases and J gave up 3 bases; unmatched junction bases: 7. This CDR3 has 14 residues.

The chain is built from TRBV12-3 or TRBV12-4 and TRBJ2-3; no clear D. Trimming removed 5 bases from V and 6 bases from J, with 12 bases in between. This CDR3 is built from 13 residues. The CDR3 is CASSPARRDTQYF. The CDR3, as DNA: TGTGCCAGCAGTCCCGCCCGGCGGGATACGCAGTATTTT.

The V and J genes are TRBV18 and TRBJ2-7, with D possibly TRBD1 on 7 matching bases. This CDR3 spans 13 amino acids. In germline, CDR1 is KGHSH, CDR2 LQKENI. V dropped 0 bases and J dropped 6 bases, with 9 bases sitting between them. The CDR3 region is CASSPPQGGEQYF. CDR3 coding DNA: TGTGCCAGCTCACCACCTCAGGGGGGCGAGCAGTACTTC.

V usage is TRBV19 and J usage is TRBJ2-3; D is undetermined. With 8 bases removed from V and 1 base from J, the gap between germline ends came to 7 bases. The germline V gene has CDR1 LNHDA and CDR2 SQIVND (reference sequence). The CDR3 runs 12 residues. Here the CDR3 DNA reads TGTGCCAGTGCTACTGGCACAGATACGCAGTATTTT. Amino acid sequence: CASATGTDTQYF. Drawing the rest from reference TRBV19 and TRBJ2-3, the complete variable domain is DGGITQSPKYLFRKEGQNVTLSCEQNLNHDAMYWYRQDPGQGLRLIYYSQIVNDFQKGDIAEGYSVSREKKESFPLTVTSAQKNPTAFYLCASATGTDTQYFGPGTRLTVL.